This T cell receptor beta chain is from a study of blood T cell repertoires in COVID-19. Enrolled through a virtual design, the participants were between about 18 and 100 years of age and came from about two dozen US areas. Cohorts were based on clinical histories the participants reported. The data were produced by immunoSEQ multiplex PCR, yet TCRdb's version contains in-frame clones alone and is incomplete. The table lists roughly 170,000 clones, around 73% of them singletons. CDR3 length equals 12 residues. Germline CDR1 SEHNR, CDR2 FQNEAQ (reference sequence). The clonotype comes from a woman in her fifties or sixties who had recovered from COVID-19. The chain employs TRBV7-9 and TRBJ2-2, with TRBD2 identical over 7 bases. The source material was PBMCs or T cells enriched from blood (not recorded which). CDR3 sequence: CGCGRNTGELFF. CDR3 DNA sequence: TGTGGGTGCGGGAGAAACACCGGGGAGCTGTTTTTT.